The T cell receptor beta chain under discussion was sequenced for a study of CD8 T cells in ankylosing spondylitis. The V end lost 2 bases, the J end lost 4 bases, and 17 bases lay between the germline ends. CDR1 is SEHNR, CDR2 FQNEAQ, per germline (reference sequence). The CDR3 spans 16 residues. Quantitative 5'-RACE with molecular barcodes generated TCR beta libraries. Via MiXCR, TCRdb re-called the 5' RACE reads, giving one row per CDR3 protein. Found here are about 480,000 distinct CDR3 sequences, 15% to 20% of them singletons; the top ten hold approximately 1%. A note on this clonotype: Its antigen is undetermined.

Study conclusions and caveats: One TCR beta motif, made up of fewer than 10 highly homologous variants, appeared characteristic of ankylosing spondylitis blood.

This TCR derives from a male donor with ankylosing spondylitis. Sample: blood, either unsorted or a sorted T cell fraction (not recorded which). This chain links TRBV7-9 with TRBJ1-2, with no clear D. This chain's CDR3 is CASSLWGEGTLYGYTF. The CDR3 nucleotides read TGTGCCAGCAGCTTATGGGGAGAGGGCACCCTCTATGGCTACACCTTC.